This T cell receptor beta chain was profiled in a study of OX40 agonist ivuxolimab in advanced cancers. V dropped 3 bases and J dropped 0 bases, with 18 bases sitting between them. This CDR3 comprises 18 residues. Per the germline V gene, CDR1 is SNHLY and CDR2 is FYNNEI. Repertoires were generated with immunoSEQ multiplex PCR, while TCRdb's copy carries only in-frame clones and drops some. The data contain fewer than 30,000 clones, about 70% of them singletons. If patients had autoimmune disease history or systemic immunosuppression, they were excluded. Blood got drawn at baseline, again on cycle 4 day 1, and then on cycle 7 day 1.

Specimen: CD4+ or CD8+ T cells sorted from blood, collected in a trial of the OX40 agonist ivuxolimab. This sequence was found in an adult with an advanced solid tumor such as melanoma, head and neck, liver or kidney cancer. J is TRBJ2-1 and V is TRBV2; maybe TRBD2 (6 bases). CDR3 nucleotides: TGTGCCAGCAGTGAGGCATGGGGCGGGGTGAGCTCCTACAATGAGCAGTTCTTC. This codes for CASSEAWGGVSSYNEQFF.